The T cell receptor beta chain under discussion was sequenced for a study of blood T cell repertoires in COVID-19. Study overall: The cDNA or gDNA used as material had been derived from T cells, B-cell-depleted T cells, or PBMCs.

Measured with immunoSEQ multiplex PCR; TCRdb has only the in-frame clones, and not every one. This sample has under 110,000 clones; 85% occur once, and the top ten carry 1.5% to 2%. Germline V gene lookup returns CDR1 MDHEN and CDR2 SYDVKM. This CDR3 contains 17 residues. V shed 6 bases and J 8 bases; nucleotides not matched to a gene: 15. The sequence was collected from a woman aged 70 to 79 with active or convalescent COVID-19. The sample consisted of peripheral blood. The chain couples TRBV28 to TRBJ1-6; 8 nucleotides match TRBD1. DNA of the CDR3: TGTGCCAGCAGCGAATCGCTGACAGGGGATGTCTATTCACCCCTCCACTTT. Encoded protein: CASSESLTGDVYSPLHF.